The next 27 T cell receptor beta chains were all read from a single sample in a study of T-cell memory formation after mild COVID-19. TCRdb re-derived calls from the 5' RACE reads in MiXCR, one entry per CDR3 protein. The sample has hundreds of thousands of distinct CDR3 sequences, 19% seen once. The specimen was PBMCs or a T cell subset sorted from them (not recorded which). All receptors derive from a man between 18 and 35 years old who had mild COVID-19 (a few samples of this study predate the infection). Cell type and time point are not known.

The CDR3 sequence: CASSFGGAANYGYTF. The CDR3 coding sequence is TGTGCCAGCAGTTTTGGCGGAGCTGCTAACTATGGCTACACCTTC. This chain uses TRBV12-3 or TRBV12-4 with TRBJ1-2, with no clear D. CDR3 length: 15 residues. The germline V and J ends were trimmed by 3 bases and 0 bases, with 11 bases remaining between them.

The V and J genes are TRBV28 and TRBJ2-5; D possibly corresponds to TRBD2 (6 bases). The V gene's germline CDR1 is MDHEN and CDR2 SYDVKM. The CDR3 runs 13 residues. Deletions cut 8 bases from V and 2 bases from J, with 12 bases between. The CDR3 DNA reads TGTGCCAGCGGGGGACTGGGACAAGAGACCCAGTACTTC. This translates into CASGGLGQETQYF.

The chain carries TRBV4-2 and TRBJ1-1; D not resolved. Trimming pared 1 base from V and 2 bases from J, leaving 17 bases between. The CDR3 covers 17 residues. The germline V gene has CDR1 LGHNA and CDR2 YNFKEQ. The CDR3 spells CASSQVSPVTYNTEAFF. The CDR3 nucleotides read TGTGCCAGCAGCCAAGTATCCCCGGTCACATACAACACTGAAGCTTTCTTT.

The chain is built from TRBV25-1 and TRBJ2-5; either TRBD1 or TRBD2 may supply D (6 bases each). The CDR3 runs 15 residues. Germline CDR1 reads MGHDK; CDR2 reads SYGVNS. V was cut by 0 bases and J by 3 bases, with 11 bases left in between. The CDR3, as DNA: TGTGCCAGCAGTGAATATTACAGGGAGGAAGAGACCCAGTACTTC. Protein product: CASSEYYREEETQYF.

This clonotype was seen ten or more times. The V gene is TRBV5-1, the J gene TRBJ1-1; D is unresolved. Germline values: CDR1 SGHRS, CDR2 YFSETQ. V lost 4 bases and J 0 bases, leaving 10 bases between the germline ends. The CDR3 is 14 amino acids. The CDR3 region is CASSPVTMNTEAFF. The CDR3 DNA reads as TGCGCCAGCAGCCCAGTAACTATGAACACTGAAGCTTTCTTT.

This rearrangement joins TRBV20-1 to TRBJ1-6; the match to TRBD1 covers 9 bases. The V segment lost 4 bases and the J segment 10 bases; nucleotides outside the gene matches: 11. This CDR3 spans 15 amino acids. From germline, CDR1 is DFQATT and CDR2 SNEGSKA (reference sequence). The CDR3 region is CSATTAGTGRSPLHF. In DNA, the CDR3 is TGCAGTGCTACTACAGCCGGGACAGGGCGCTCACCCCTCCACTTT.

Written as DNA, the CDR3 is TGCGCCAGCAGCCAAGAGTGGGGCTTTGGGAACATTCAGTACTTC. Residues: CASSQEWGFGNIQYF. This chain links TRBV4-3 with TRBJ2-4; D perhaps matches TRBD1 (5 bases). V lost 0 bases, J lost 7 bases, and 13 bases lay in between. The CDR3 runs to 15 residues. CDR1 is LGHNA and CDR2 is YSLEER in the germline V gene.

This clonotype has a handful of counts. V usage is TRBV7-3 and J usage is TRBJ2-1; 11 bases align to TRBD2. The CDR3 is 15 amino acids. V was pared by 4 bases and J by 5 bases, with 4 bases of the junction left unmatched. Germline V gene sequence: CDR1 SGHTA, CDR2 FQGTGA. The CDR3 DNA reads as TGTGCCAGCAGCTCTACTAGCGGGGGCAACAATGAGCAGTTCTTC. The encoded protein is CASSSTSGGNNEQFF.

This clonotype occurred a few times. The chain's CDR3 is CASSRTGTGAYEQYF. The CDR3 DNA reads as TGTGCCAGCAGCAGGACCGGGACAGGGGCCTACGAGCAGTACTTC. V usage is TRBV7-8 and J usage is TRBJ2-7; 10 bases map to TRBD1. The germline gives CDR1 SGHVS, CDR2 FQNEAQ. V was clipped by 5 bases and J by 2 bases; unmatched bases: 6. The CDR3 consists of 15 residues.

This clonotype was observed many times. The chain couples TRBV12-3 or TRBV12-4 to TRBJ2-3, with D tentatively TRBD2 (5 bases). CDR3 length equals 12 residues. The ends were cut back, 6 bases at V and 4 bases at J, with 8 bases in the middle. The CDR3 nucleotides are TGTGCCAGCAGCCTACTAGCAGATACGCAGTATTTT. This encodes CASSLLADTQYF.

This clonotype was detected only a few times. The chain combines TRBV4-2 with TRBJ1-3; 7 bases match TRBD1. J was trimmed by 2 bases and V by 3 bases; bases with no gene match: 10. The germline V gene encodes CDR1 LGHNA and CDR2 YNFKEQ. The CDR3 is 17 amino acids. This chain's CDR3 is CASSQARTGLAGNTIYF. Here the CDR3 DNA reads TGTGCCAGCAGCCAGGCCCGGACAGGTTTGGCTGGAAACACCATATATTTT.

This clonotype has only a few counts. The J gene is TRBJ2-3, the V gene TRBV20-1, with a tentative D call TRBD1 (6 bases). V lost 2 bases, J lost 6 bases, and 12 bases lay in between. Germline assignment: CDR1 DFQATT and CDR2 SNEGSKA (reference sequence). The CDR3 extends over 13 amino acids. CDR3 region: CSARRQGPDTQYF. CDR3 coding DNA: TGCAGTGCTAGAAGGCAGGGGCCCGATACGCAGTATTTT.

V usage is TRBV15 and J usage is TRBJ2-3, with TRBD1 as a possible D gene (6 bases). CDR3 length: 18 amino acids. The V gene's germline CDR1 is LNHNV and CDR2 YYDKDF (reference sequence). Trimming removed 0 bases at V and 3 bases at J, with 19 bases between. DNA of the CDR3: TGTGCCACCAGCAGAGAAGGCCTGGCACAGGGCTTGACAGATACGCAGTATTTT. Protein sequence: CATSREGLAQGLTDTQYF.

This clonotype was seen only a few times. CDR3 sequence (DNA): TGCAGCACCCCGGGGGACAGGTCGACCACAGATACGCAGTATTTT. Its translation: CSTPGDRSTTDTQYF. The chain carries TRBV29-1 and TRBJ2-3; 8 bases line up with TRBD1. CDR1 and CDR2 (germline): SQVTM, ANQGSEA. This CDR3 region has 15 residues. V shed 8 bases and J 2 bases; nucleotides not matched to a gene: 12.

The genes are TRBV6-2 or TRBV6-3 and TRBJ2-7; D gene uncertain. The V and J ends lost 2 bases and 3 bases respectively, with 8 bases between them. The CDR3 spans 13 residues. CDR1 is MNHEY and CDR2 is SVGEGT in the germline V gene. For the CDR3, the DNA is TGTGCCAGCAGTTACGCGACACTCTACGAGCAGTACTTC. The encoded protein is CASSYATLYEQYF.

This clonotype was seen more than once but under ten times. This chain's CDR3 is CASSGPSSYNEQFF. The CDR3 coding sequence is TGTGCCAGCAGCGGGCCCAGCTCCTACAATGAGCAGTTCTTC. This chain joins TRBV7-6 and TRBJ2-1, with D hard to call. Germline V gene data show CDR1 as SGHVS and CDR2 as FNYEAQ. This CDR3 region has 14 residues. V was trimmed by 5 bases and J by 0 bases, leaving 8 bases between them.

In this sample, this clonotype turned up a few times. The gene calls are TRBV7-9 and TRBJ2-7; 10 bases are a match to TRBD1. The CDR3 contains 14 residues. V shed 5 bases and J 6 bases; nucleotides not matched to a gene: 7. Germline assignment: CDR1 SEHNR and CDR2 FQNEAQ (reference sequence). As DNA, the CDR3 is TGTGCCAGCAGCAAAGACAGGGGGCTGGGCGAGCAGTACGTC. Translated, it gives CASSKDRGLGEQYV.

This clonotype was recorded many times. The genes are TRBV7-9 and TRBJ1-4; weak D call: TRBD1 (5 bases). There are 14 residues in the CDR3. The ends were cut back, 5 bases at V and 8 bases at J, with 15 bases in the middle. Germline V gene lookup returns CDR1 SEHNR and CDR2 FQNEAQ (reference sequence). CDR3 DNA: TGTGCCAGCAGCCGCCTAGGGGTTGGGGAAAAACTGTTTTTT. It specifies CASSRLGVGEKLFF.

The V call is TRBV7-9, the J call TRBJ1-3, with D hard to call. The ends were cut back, 4 bases at V and 2 bases at J, with 15 bases in the middle. CDR3 length: 16 residues. The germline CDR1 and CDR2 sequences are SEHNR and FQNEAQ (reference sequence). CDR3 residues: CASSSHRDLAGNTIYF. The CDR3 DNA reads as TGTGCCAGCAGCTCGCACCGGGATCTAGCTGGAAACACCATATATTTT.

This rearrangement joins TRBV7-9 to TRBJ1-6; 9 bases agree with TRBD1. The germline V gene encodes CDR1 SEHNR and CDR2 FQNEAQ (reference sequence). The CDR3 is made up of 13 amino acids. The trim removed 7 bases at V and 7 bases at J, leaving 2 bases unmatched. This CDR3 reads CASTDRGNSPLHF. For the CDR3, the DNA is TGTGCCAGCACTGACAGGGGGAATTCACCCCTCCACTTT. Full variable domain (rest looked up from reference TRBV7-9 and TRBJ1-6): DTGVSQNPRHKITKRGQNVTFRCDPISEHNRLYWYRQTLGQGPEFLTYFQNEAQLEKSRLLSDRFSAERPKGSFSTLEIQRTEQGDSAMYLCASTDRGNSPLHFGNGTRLTVT.

This clonotype has just a few counts. The chain combines TRBV28 with TRBJ1-4; unclear D gene. Trimming left V 6 bases short and J 2 bases short, with 10 bases between. This CDR3 has 14 residues. CDR1 and CDR2 from the germline V gene are MDHEN and SYDVKM. The CDR3 region is CASRLGSTNEKLFF. The CDR3 DNA reads TGTGCCAGCAGACTCGGGTCGACTAATGAAAAACTGTTTTTT.

Written as DNA, the CDR3 is TGTGCCAGCAGTCCGCCGTGGGGGCAAGAGACCCAGTACTTC. This codes for CASSPPWGQETQYF. The chain carries TRBV12-3 or TRBV12-4 and TRBJ2-5, with D perhaps assigned TRBD1 or TRBD2 (5 bases each). This CDR3 has 14 amino acids. V lost 5 bases to trimming and J lost 2 bases, with 12 bases between them.

The V call is TRBV4-3, the J call TRBJ1-2; D is unresolved. Germline V gene lookup returns CDR1 LGHNA and CDR2 YSLEER. V dropped 1 base and J dropped 2 bases, with 14 bases sitting between them. There are 16 residues in the CDR3. The chain's CDR3 is CASSQVSAGWNYGYTF. The CDR3 DNA is TGCGCCAGCAGCCAAGTTTCGGCAGGCTGGAACTATGGCTACACCTTC.

The chain links TRBV20-1 to TRBJ1-1; 7 nucleotides align to TRBD1. Per germline, CDR1 DFQATT and CDR2 SNEGSKA (reference sequence). J lost 5 bases, V lost 5 bases, and 14 bases had no gene match. The CDR3 covers 15 residues. The CDR3 protein is CSARQGASLGTEAFF. In nucleotides, the CDR3 is TGCAGTGCTCGACAGGGCGCCTCCTTGGGAACTGAAGCTTTCTTT.

This clonotype was seen ten or more times. This chain joins TRBV5-5 and TRBJ2-3, with D hard to call. Trimming left V 1 base short and J 2 bases short, with 8 bases between. CDR1 SGHKS and CDR2 YYEKEE come from the germline V gene (reference sequence). The CDR3 is 14 amino acids. The DNA of the CDR3 is TGTGCCAGCAGCTTGAGTACTAACACAGATACGCAGTATTTT. It codes for CASSLSTNTDTQYF.

V and J are TRBV29-1 and TRBJ2-7, with D tentatively TRBD1 (7 bases). This CDR3 has 12 amino acids. V lost 4 bases to trimming and J lost 6 bases, with 13 bases between them. Germline V gene sequence: CDR1 SQVTM, CDR2 ANQGSEA. The CDR3 DNA follows: TGCAGCGTTGCAGGGGGGTCGGGCGAGCAGTACTTC. The encoded protein is CSVAGGSGEQYF.

The J gene is TRBJ2-7, the V gene TRBV6-5, with 8 positions matching TRBD1. Unmatched junction bases numbered 4, after V lost 0 bases and J lost 6 bases. The V gene's germline CDR1 is MNHEY and CDR2 SVGAGI. CDR3 length equals 14 residues. The CDR3 loop reads CASSYSRQGPEQYF. CDR3 coding DNA: TGTGCCAGCAGTTACTCGAGACAGGGGCCCGAGCAGTACTTC.